Listed here are 18 T cell receptor beta chains from one sample, sequenced in a study of CXCR3-negative and CXCR3-positive naive CD8 T cells. The libraries of TRB cDNA were constructed through 5' RACE using UMI labels. TCRdb reanalyzed the 5' RACE reads and collapses them to one entry per CDR3 protein, without DNA. The sample has around 81,000 distinct CDR3 sequences, and its top ten clones hold around 1.6%. Sequenced input: naive CXCR3- CD8+ T cells from blood. Subset here: CD45RO-CCR7+CD27+CD95- naive CD8+ T cells lacking CXCR3 (TNR3-). These receptor sequences come from a human donor in good health. Some clones in this sample may be carry-over from other donors' samples.

V and J are TRBV13 and TRBJ1-1; no DNA is available, so the TRBD1 call from TCRdb remains unchecked. The CDR3 spans 16 residues. From germline, CDR1 is PRHDT and CDR2 FYEKMQ (reference sequence). CDR3 in amino acids: CASSAGTGFIGTEAFF.

This sequence joins TRBV7-2 and TRBJ2-1; TCRdb proposes TRBD2, but this gene call is untestable without DNA. The CDR3 consists of 18 residues. Germline V gene sequence: CDR1 SGHTA, CDR2 FQGNSA. The CDR3 protein is CASSPTTSGGAVRHEQFF.

The chain combines TRBV7-9 with TRBJ1-4; TCRdb outputs TRBD1, but without DNA this stays unchecked. This CDR3 spans 15 amino acids. Germline lookup yields CDR1 SEHNR and CDR2 FQNEAQ (reference sequence). The chain's CDR3 is CASSLEPPSGEKLFF.

The rearrangement uses TRBV5-1 and TRBJ2-1; TCRdb outputs TRBD1, but without DNA this stays unchecked. The CDR3 is 15 amino acids. Germline V CDR1 and CDR2: SGHRS, YFSETQ. The CDR3 here is CASSLEGVSGNEQFF.

The chain is built from TRBV13 and TRBJ1-1. Germline V CDR1 and CDR2: PRHDT, FYEKMQ (reference sequence). The CDR3 is 14 amino acids. CDR3 loop: CASSLGPLNTEAFF.

The chain couples TRBV6-5 to TRBJ2-1; without DNA, the TCRdb call of TRBD1 cannot be checked. Germline lookup yields CDR1 MNHEY and CDR2 SVGAGI. The CDR3 spans 14 residues. The CDR3 reads CASSWSTRVNEQFF.

CDR3 protein: CSARASTSGDYNEQFF. The chain employs TRBV20-1 and TRBJ2-1; there is no DNA to check the TCRdb D call of TRBD2. The V gene's germline CDR1 is DFQATT and CDR2 SNEGSKA (reference sequence). This CDR3 has 16 amino acids.

This chain connects TRBV29-1 to TRBJ2-7; TCRdb designates TRBD1, a call that cannot be tested without DNA. This CDR3 comprises 14 residues. Germline-derived CDR1 and CDR2 are SQVTM and ANQGSEA. The CDR3 region is CSVEGGHKPYEQYF.

The gene calls are TRBV29-1 and TRBJ1-2; TCRdb designates TRBD1, a call that cannot be tested without DNA. Germline V gene data show CDR1 as SQVTM and CDR2 as ANQGSEA. The CDR3 has 12 amino acids. The CDR3 is CSVDAGGDGYTF.

The rearrangement uses TRBV30 and TRBJ2-7; the TCRdb call, TRBD1, lacks DNA for checking. Germline V gives CDR1 GTSNPN, CDR2 SVGIG (reference sequence). The CDR3 is 12 amino acids. This CDR3 is CAWTGVPYEQYF.

The chain is built from TRBV5-1 and TRBJ2-5; checking the TCRdb D call of TRBD2 is not possible without DNA. The CDR3 extends over 16 amino acids. Germline assignment: CDR1 SGHRS and CDR2 YFSETQ. CDR3 sequence: CASSLTALPSQETQYF.

The chain joins TRBV15 to TRBJ1-1; checking the TCRdb D call of TRBD1 is not possible without DNA. The CDR3 totals 15 residues. Germline lookup yields CDR1 LNHNV and CDR2 YYDKDF (reference sequence). The CDR3 spells CATAKVGGIDTEAFF.

The rearrangement joins TRBV29-1 to TRBJ1-2; TCRdb indicates TRBD1, and absent DNA this call remains unverified. The length of the CDR3 is 12 residues. The germline CDR1 and CDR2 sequences are SQVTM and ANQGSEA. CDR3 sequence: CSVPGPGNGYTF.

The chain recombines TRBV2 with TRBJ2-7; TCRdb's D gene call, TRBD1, goes unchecked for lack of DNA. The length of the CDR3 is 15 residues. Germline V gene lookup returns CDR1 SNHLY and CDR2 FYNNEI. The CDR3 loop is CASSEGTGVLKEQYF.

V gene TRBV7-8 combines with J gene TRBJ1-5. Germline V gene data show CDR1 as SGHVS and CDR2 as FQNEAQ. The CDR3 sequence is 13 residues long. The CDR3 is CASSLAPVQPQHF. Using reference TRBV7-8 and TRBJ1-5 for the parts outside the CDR3, the full variable domain is GAGVSQSPRYKVAKRGQDVALRCDPISGHVSLFWYQQALGQGPEFLTYFQNEAQLDKSGLPSDRFFAERPEGSVSTLKIQRTQQEDSAVYLCASSLAPVQPQHFGDGTRLSIL.

CDR3 amino acids: CASSPRPNNEEFF. The chain has TRBV6-4 and TRBJ2-1. The CDR3 is 13 amino acids. Germline V lookup: CDR1 MRHNA, CDR2 SNTAGT.

The chain employs TRBV28 and TRBJ2-7; the D call of TRBD1 rests on TCRdb alone, since no DNA is present to check it. Per germline, CDR1 MDHEN and CDR2 SYDVKM. The CDR3 runs to 16 residues. This CDR3 is CASSLGQGASFYEQYF.

The chain uses TRBV6-6 and TRBJ1-2; TCRdb selects TRBD1, and the lack of DNA leaves this call unchecked. The CDR3 sequence is 17 residues long. Looked up from germline, CDR1 is MNHNY and CDR2 is SVGAGI (reference sequence). The chain's CDR3 is CASSVAATGSVSYGYTF.